This section outlines one T cell receptor (beta chain) sequence together with its context. The target of this receptor is not known. The input lacks base qualities; no much larger clone sits a single base away. The CDR3 numbers 14 residues from cysteine through phenylalanine. Just the 42-base CDR3 DNA is kept, in frame starting at base 1. V is reduced by 2 bases and J by 0 bases, leaving a spacing of 8 bases between them. CDR1 and CDR2 are drawn from the germline V gene: SGHTA, FQGNSA. This sample stems from a study of blood T cell repertoires in COVID-19 (TCRdb year 2020). About the full investigation: Samples covering the acute and convalescent phases of COVID-19 were provided by collaborators in the United States, Italy and Spain. The prospective study material was composed of cDNA or gDNA derived from T cells, B-cell-depleted T cells, or PBMCs. The dataset comprised deeply sampled blood TCRbeta repertoires from subjects exposed to, actively infected with, or recovered from COVID-19. The repertoires were released in a freely available public database intended as a resource for research on the immune response to SARS-CoV-2. The samples were drawn from the first 160 participants of the ongoing ImmuneRACE study and from roughly 1,300 subjects provided by 6 global collaborators. The sample metadata nearly always contained a de-identified subject ID, COVID-19 status, age in years and sex. Where HLA class I and class II types were available, the types were taken from metadata supplied by the sample provider, not from assay-based typing.

TCRbeta CDR3 regions were amplified from genomic DNA by means of the immunoSEQ Assay, a bias-controlled multiplex PCR. On the study's bioinformatics: The number of nucleated cells in each sample was estimated from the amplification of reference gene primers within the assay. Sequence reads were collapsed and filtered to measure the absolute abundance of every unique TCRbeta CDR3 rearrangement. For each sample, productive Simpson clonality was calculated by taking the square root of Simpson's diversity index across productive rearrangements. TCRdb obtained this table from immuneACCESS and retained in-frame rearrangements with V and J assigned. These tables miss some clones; where compared with another copy, unresolved V genes account for less than half of the shortfall, and the remainder is unexplained. The DNA gave D and trimming, while V, J and clone size come from that table. For this sample the table gives over 100,000 clones, of which 84% were detected only once. The ten largest clones represent less than 8% of the sample.

What the authors observed across the whole study: The quantity of clinical and demographic metadata differed by source and by participant and was supplied without curation.

Each collaborating institution followed its own protocols to collect whole blood in K2EDTA tubes. Collaborator samples were shipped for TCRbeta analysis as frozen whole blood, isolated PBMCs, or DNA extracted from either sample type. Sequencing used peripheral blood. This receptor was obtained from a woman aged 50 to 65 with acute or convalescent COVID-19. The chain joins TRBV7-2 to TRBJ2-7; the D gene identity is not certain. The nucleotides are TGTGCCAGCAGCTTATTCGGTAGCTCCTACGAGCAGTACTTC. This translates into CASSLFGSSYEQYF.